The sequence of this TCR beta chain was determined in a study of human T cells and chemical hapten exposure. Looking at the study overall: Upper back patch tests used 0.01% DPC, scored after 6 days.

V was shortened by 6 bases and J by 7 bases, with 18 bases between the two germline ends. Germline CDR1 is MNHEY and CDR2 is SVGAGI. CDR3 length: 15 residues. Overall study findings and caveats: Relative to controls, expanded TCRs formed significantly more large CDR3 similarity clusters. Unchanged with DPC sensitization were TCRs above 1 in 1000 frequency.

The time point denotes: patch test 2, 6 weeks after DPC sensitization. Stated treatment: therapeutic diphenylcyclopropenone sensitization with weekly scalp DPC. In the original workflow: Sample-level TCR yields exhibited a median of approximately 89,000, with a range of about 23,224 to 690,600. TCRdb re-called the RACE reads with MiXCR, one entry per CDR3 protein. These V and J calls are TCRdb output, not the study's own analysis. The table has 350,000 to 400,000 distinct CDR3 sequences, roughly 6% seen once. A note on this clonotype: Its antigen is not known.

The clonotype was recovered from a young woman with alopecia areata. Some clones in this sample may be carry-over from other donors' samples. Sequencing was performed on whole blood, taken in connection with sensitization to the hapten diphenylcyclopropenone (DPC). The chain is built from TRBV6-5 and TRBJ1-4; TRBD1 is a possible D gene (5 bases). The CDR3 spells CASRSGMGYGEKLFF. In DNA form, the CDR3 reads TGTGCCAGCAGGTCAGGGATGGGTTATGGTGAAAAACTGTTTTTT.